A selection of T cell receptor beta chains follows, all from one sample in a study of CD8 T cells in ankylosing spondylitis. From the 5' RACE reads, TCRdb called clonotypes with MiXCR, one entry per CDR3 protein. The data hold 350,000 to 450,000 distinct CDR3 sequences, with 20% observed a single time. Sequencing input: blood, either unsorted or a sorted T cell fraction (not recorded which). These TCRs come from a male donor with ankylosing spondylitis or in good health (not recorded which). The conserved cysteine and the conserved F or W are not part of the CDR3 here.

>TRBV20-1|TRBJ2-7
SARSHTQLKGDEQY
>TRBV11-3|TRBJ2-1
ASSLRGENNEQF
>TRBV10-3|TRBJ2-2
AIMNSGPRDNTGELF
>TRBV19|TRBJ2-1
ASTSRGLNNEQF
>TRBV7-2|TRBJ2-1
ASSLSTEQF
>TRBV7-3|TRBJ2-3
ASSLRARVGTDTQY
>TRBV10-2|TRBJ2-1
ASSVASPRNEQF
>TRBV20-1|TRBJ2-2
SVRRENTGELF
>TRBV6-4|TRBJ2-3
ASSDSPGDTQY
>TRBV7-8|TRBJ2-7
ASSLVEGLESYEQY
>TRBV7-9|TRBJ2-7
ASSEPRTATYEQY
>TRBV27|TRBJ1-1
ASSLRGLDREAF
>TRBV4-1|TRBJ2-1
ASSQDSGQYEQF
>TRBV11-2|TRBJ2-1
ASSLEPSVAWTQDNEQF
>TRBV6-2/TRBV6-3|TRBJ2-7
ASGGRKGSYEQY
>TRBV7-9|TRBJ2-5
ASSHRDRGPETQY
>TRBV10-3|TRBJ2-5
AISEVGLEVTQY
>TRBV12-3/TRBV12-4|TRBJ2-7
ASSWGGPYEQY
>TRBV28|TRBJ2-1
ASSSWTSGGPSYNEQF
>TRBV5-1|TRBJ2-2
ASSLRQGDTGELF
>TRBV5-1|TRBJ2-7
ASSPQDRPEEVQY